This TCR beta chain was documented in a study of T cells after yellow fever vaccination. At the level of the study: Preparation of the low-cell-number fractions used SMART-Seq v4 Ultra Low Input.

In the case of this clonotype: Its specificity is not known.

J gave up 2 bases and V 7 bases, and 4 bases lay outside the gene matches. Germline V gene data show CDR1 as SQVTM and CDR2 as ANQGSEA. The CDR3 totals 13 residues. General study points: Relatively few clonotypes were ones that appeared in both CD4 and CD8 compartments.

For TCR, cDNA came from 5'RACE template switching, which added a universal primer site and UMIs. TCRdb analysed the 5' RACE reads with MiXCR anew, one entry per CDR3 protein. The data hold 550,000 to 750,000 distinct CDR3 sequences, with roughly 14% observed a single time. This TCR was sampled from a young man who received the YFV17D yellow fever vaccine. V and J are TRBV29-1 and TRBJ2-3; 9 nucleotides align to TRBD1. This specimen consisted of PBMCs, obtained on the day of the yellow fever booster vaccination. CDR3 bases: TGCAGCGGGGACAGGGCGAACACAGATACGCAGTATTTT. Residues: CSGDRANTDTQYF.